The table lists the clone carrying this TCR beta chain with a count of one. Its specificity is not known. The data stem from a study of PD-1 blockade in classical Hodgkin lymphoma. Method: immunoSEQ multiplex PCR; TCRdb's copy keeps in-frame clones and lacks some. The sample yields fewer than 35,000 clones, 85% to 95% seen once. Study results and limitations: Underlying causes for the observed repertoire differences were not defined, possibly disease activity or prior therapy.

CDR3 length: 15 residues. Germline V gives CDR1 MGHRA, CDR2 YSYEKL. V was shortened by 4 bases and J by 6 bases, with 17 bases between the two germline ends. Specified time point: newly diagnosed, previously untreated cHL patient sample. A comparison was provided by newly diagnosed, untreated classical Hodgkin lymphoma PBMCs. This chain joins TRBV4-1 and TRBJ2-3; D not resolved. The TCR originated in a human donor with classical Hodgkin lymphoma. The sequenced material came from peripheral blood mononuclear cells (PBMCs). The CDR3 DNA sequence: TGCGCCAGCAGCCGAGGTCCACACCCGGAGGATACGCAGTATTTT. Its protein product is CASSRGPHPEDTQYF.